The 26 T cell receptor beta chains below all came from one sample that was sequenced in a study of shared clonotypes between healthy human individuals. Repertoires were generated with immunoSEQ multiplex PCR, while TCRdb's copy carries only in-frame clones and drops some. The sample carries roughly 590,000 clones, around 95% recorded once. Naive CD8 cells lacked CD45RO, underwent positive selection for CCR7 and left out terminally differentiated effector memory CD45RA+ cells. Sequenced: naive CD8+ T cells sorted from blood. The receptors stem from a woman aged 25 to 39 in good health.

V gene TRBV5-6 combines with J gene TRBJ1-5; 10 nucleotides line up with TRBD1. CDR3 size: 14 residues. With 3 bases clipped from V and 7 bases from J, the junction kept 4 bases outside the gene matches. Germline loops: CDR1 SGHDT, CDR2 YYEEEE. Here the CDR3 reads CASSSGTGVQPQHF. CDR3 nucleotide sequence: TGTGCCAGCAGCTCCGGGACAGGGGTACAGCCCCAGCATTTT.

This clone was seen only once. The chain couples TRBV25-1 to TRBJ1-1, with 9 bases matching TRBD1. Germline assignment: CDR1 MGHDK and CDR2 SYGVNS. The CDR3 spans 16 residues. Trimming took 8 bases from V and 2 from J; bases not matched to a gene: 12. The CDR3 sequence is CASRTGTGSTNTEAFF. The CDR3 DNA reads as TGTGCCAGCCGAACCGGGACAGGGTCAACAAACACTGAAGCTTTCTTT. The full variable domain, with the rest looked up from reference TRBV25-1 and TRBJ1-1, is EADIYQTPRYLVIGTGKKITLECSQTMGHDKMYWYQQDPGMELHLIHYSYGVNSTEKGDLSSESTVSRIRTEHFPLTLESARPSHTSQYLCASRTGTGSTNTEAFFGQGTRLTVV.

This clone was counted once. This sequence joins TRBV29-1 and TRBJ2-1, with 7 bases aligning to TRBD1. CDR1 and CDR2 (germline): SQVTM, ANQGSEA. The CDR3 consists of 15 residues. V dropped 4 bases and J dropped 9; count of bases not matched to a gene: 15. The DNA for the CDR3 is TGCAGCGTTGGCTCGACAGGGTCGTTTGTTGGTGAGCAGTTCTTC. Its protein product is CSVGSTGSFVGEQFF.

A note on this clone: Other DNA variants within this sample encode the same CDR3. The CDR3 loop reads CASSSRGYSNQPQHF. Written as DNA, the CDR3 is TGTGCCAGCAGTTCCCGGGGGTATAGCAATCAGCCCCAGCATTTT. V and J are TRBV27 and TRBJ1-5, with D possibly being TRBD1 (5 bases). Deletions cut 4 bases from V and 0 bases from J, with 10 bases between. The length of the CDR3 is 15 residues. The germline V gene encodes CDR1 MNHEY and CDR2 SMNVEV (reference sequence).

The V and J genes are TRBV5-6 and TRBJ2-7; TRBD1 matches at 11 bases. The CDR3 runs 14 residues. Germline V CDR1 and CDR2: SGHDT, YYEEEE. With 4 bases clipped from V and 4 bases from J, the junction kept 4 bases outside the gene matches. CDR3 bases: TGTGCCAGCAGCCACGGGACAGGGGGATACGAGCAGTACTTC. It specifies CASSHGTGGYEQYF.

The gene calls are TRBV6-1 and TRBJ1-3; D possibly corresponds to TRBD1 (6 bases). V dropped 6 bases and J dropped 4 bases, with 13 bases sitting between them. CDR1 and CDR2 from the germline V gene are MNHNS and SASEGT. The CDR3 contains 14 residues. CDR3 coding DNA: TGTGCCAGCAGCGCGGCAGGGGCCGGAAACACCATATATTTT. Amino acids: CASSAAGAGNTIYF.

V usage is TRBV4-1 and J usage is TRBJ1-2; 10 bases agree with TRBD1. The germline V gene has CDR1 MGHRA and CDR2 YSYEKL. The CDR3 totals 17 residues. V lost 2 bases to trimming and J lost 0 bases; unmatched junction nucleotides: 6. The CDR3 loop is CASSQTGQGVPNYGYTF. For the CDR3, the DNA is TGCGCCAGCAGCCAAACTGGACAGGGGGTCCCTAACTATGGCTACACCTTC.

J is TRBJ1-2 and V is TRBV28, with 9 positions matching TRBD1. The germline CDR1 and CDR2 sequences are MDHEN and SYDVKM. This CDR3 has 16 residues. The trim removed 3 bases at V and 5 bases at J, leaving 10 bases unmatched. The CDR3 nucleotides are TGTGCCAGCAGTTTTCCAGGGACAGGGAATATTTATGGCTACACCTTC. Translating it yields CASSFPGTGNIYGYTF.

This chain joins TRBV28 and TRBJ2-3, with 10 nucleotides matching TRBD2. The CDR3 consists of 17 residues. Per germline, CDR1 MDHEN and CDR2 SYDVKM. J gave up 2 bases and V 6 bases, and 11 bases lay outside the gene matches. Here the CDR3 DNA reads TGTGCCAGCAGACCTAACGGACTAGCGGATAACACAGATACGCAGTATTTT. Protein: CASRPNGLADNTDTQYF.

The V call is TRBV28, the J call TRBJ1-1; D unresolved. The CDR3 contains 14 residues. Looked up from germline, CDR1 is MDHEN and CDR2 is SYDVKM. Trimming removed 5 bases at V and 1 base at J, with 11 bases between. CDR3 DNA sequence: TGTGCCAGCAGTCACCCGTTTGAGAACACTGAAGCTTTCTTT. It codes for CASSHPFENTEAFF. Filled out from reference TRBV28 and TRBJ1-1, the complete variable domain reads DVKVTQSSRYLVKRTGEKVFLECVQDMDHENMFWYRQDPGLGLRLIYFSYDVKMKEKGDIPEGYSVSREKKERFSLILESASTNQTSMYLCASSHPFENTEAFFGQGTRLTVV.

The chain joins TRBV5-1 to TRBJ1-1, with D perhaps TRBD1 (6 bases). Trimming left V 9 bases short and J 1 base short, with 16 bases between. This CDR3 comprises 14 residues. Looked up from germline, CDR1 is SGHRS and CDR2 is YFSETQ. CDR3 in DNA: TGCGCCACCCGGGGGGCAGGCCGGAACACTGAAGCTTTCTTT. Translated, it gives CATRGAGRNTEAFF.

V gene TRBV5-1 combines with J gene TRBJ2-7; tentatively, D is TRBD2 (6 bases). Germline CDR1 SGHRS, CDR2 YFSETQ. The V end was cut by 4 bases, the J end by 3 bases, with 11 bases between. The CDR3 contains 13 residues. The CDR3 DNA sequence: TGCGCCAGCAGCATGGGACTGGTCTACGAGCAGTACTTC. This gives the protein CASSMGLVYEQYF.

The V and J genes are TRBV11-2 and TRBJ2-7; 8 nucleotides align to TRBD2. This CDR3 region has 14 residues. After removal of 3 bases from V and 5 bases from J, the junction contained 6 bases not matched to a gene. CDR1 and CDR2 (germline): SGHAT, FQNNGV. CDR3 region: CASSFGSGSHEQYF. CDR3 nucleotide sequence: TGTGCCAGCAGCTTCGGCAGCGGGAGTCACGAGCAGTACTTC.

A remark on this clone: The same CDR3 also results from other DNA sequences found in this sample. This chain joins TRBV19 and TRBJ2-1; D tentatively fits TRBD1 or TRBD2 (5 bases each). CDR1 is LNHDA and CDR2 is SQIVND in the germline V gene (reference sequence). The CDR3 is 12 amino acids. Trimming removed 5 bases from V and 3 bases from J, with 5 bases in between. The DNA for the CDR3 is TGTGCCAGTAGTGGGGGCTACAATGAGCAGTTCTTC. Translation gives CASSGGYNEQFF. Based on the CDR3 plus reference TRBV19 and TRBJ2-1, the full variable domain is DGGITQSPKYLFRKEGQNVTLSCEQNLNHDAMYWYRQDPGQGLRLIYYSQIVNDFQKGDIAEGYSVSREKKESFPLTVTSAQKNPTAFYLCASSGGYNEQFFGPGTRLTVL.

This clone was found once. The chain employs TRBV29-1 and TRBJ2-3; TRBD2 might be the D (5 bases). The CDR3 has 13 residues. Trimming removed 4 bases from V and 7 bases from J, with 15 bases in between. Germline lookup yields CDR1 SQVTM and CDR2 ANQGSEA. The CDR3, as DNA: TGCAGCGTTGTTGTGAGCTCGGGAAATACGCAGTATTTT. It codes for CSVVVSSGNTQYF.

The CDR3, as DNA: TGTGCCAGCAGCCAAGATAACTCCCCGGGCACAGATACGCAGTATTTT. Translating gives CASSQDNSPGTDTQYF. The V gene is TRBV14, the J gene TRBJ2-3; D gene uncertain. The V gene's germline CDR1 is SGHDN and CDR2 FVKESK. The CDR3 contains 16 residues. The V and J ends lost 0 bases and 1 base respectively, with 11 bases between them.

The CDR3 reads CASSLEGADTQYF. In DNA form, the CDR3 reads TGTGCCAGCAGCTTGGAAGGGGCAGATACGCAGTATTTT. The chain joins TRBV5-4 to TRBJ2-3, with D possibly being TRBD1 (5 bases). Germline loops: CDR1 SGHNT, CDR2 YYREEE (reference sequence). Trimming pared 0 bases from V and 4 bases from J, leaving 6 bases between. The CDR3 has 13 amino acids.

CDR3 region: CASSRAQYF. CDR3 in DNA: TGTGCCAGCAGTAGGGCCCAGTACTTC. The chain has TRBV21-1 and TRBJ2-5. TRBV21-1 is a listed pseudogene. This CDR3 contains 9 residues.

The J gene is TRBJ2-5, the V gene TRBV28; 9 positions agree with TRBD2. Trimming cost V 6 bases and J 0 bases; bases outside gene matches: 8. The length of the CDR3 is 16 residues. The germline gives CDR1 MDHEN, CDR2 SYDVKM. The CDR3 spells CASSSQREVYQETQYF. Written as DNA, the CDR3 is TGTGCCAGCAGCTCTCAGCGGGAGGTGTACCAAGAGACCCAGTACTTC.

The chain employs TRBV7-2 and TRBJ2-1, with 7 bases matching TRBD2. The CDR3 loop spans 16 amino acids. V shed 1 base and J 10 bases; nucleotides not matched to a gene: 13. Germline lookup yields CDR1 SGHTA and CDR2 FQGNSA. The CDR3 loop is CASSLDKAGANREQFF. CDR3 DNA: TGTGCCAGCAGCTTAGATAAGGCGGGAGCCAACCGGGAGCAGTTCTTC.

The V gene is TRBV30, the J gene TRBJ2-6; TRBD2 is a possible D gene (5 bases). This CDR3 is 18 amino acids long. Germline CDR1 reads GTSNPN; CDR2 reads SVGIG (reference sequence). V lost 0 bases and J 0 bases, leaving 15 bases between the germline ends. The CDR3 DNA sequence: TGTGCCTGGAGTGTCCCTTCCTCCGGGAACTCTGGGGCCAACGTCCTGACTTTC. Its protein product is CAWSVPSSGNSGANVLTF.

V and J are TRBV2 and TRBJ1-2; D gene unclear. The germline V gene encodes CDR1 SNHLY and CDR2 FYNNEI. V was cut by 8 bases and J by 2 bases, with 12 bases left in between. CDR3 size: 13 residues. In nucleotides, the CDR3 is TGTGCCAGCCTCGACACAGCCAACTATGGCTACACCTTC. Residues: CASLDTANYGYTF.

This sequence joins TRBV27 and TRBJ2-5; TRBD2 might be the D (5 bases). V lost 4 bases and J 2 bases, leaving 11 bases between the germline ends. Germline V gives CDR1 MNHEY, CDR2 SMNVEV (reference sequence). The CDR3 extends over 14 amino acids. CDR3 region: CASSSTSEQETQYF. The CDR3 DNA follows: TGTGCCAGCAGTTCTACTAGTGAACAAGAGACCCAGTACTTC.

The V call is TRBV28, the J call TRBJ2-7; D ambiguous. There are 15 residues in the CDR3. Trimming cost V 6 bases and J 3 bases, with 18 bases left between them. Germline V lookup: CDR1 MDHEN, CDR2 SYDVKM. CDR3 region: CASSTMVRTLYEQYF. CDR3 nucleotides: TGTGCCAGCAGCACAATGGTCCGCACCCTCTACGAGCAGTACTTC.

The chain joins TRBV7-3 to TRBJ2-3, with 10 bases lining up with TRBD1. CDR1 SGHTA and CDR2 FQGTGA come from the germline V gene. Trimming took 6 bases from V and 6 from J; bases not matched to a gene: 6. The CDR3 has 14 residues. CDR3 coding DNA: TGTGCCAGCAGTCCCGGACAGGGGGGCGATACGCAGTATTTT. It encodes CASSPGQGGDTQYF. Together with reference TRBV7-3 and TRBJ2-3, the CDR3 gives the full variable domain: GAGVSQTPSNKVTEKGKYVELRCDPISGHTALYWYRQSLGQGPEFLIYFQGTGAADDSGLPNDRFFAVRPEGSVSTLKIQRTERGDSAVYLCASSPGQGGDTQYFGPGTRLTVL.

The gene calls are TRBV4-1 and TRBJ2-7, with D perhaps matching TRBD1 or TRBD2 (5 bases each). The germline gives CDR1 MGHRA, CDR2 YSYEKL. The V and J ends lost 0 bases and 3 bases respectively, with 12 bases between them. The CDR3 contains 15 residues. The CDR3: CASSQDWGTGYEQYF. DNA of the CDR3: TGCGCCAGCAGCCAAGATTGGGGGACGGGCTACGAGCAGTACTTC.